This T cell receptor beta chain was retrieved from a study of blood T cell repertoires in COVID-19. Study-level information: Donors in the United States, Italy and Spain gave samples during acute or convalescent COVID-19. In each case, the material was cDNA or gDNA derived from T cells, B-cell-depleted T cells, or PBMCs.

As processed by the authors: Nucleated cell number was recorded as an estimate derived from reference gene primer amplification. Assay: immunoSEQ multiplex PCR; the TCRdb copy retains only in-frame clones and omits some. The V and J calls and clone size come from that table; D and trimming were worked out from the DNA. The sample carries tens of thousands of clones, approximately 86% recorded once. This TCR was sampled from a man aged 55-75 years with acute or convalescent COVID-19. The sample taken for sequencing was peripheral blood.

The DNA for the CDR3 is TGCGCCAGCAGCTCTCAGGGTAACTCACCCCTCCACTTT. Its protein is CASSSQGNSPLHF. This chain joins TRBV5-1 and TRBJ1-6; weak D call: TRBD1 (5 bases). The CDR3 is 13 amino acids. The V gene's germline CDR1 is SGHRS and CDR2 YFSETQ. Trimming shortened V by 3 bases and J by 10 bases, and 11 bases separated the two germline ends.